A selection of T cell receptor beta chains follows, all from one sample in a study of spatial heterogeneity in lung cancer. TCRdb re-called the 5' RACE reads with MiXCR, one entry per CDR3 protein. This table holds approximately 40,000 distinct CDR3 sequences, 5.2% found once. Source: PBMCs, taken at surgery. The source of these receptors is a female donor with early-stage non-small cell lung cancer. The CDR3 runs from the conserved cysteine through the conserved F or W. D genes are given only for firm matches. Not all rows give a size; the values are once, few, many and, for expanded clones, a class.

>TRBV6-2/TRBV6-3|.|TRBJ1-6|many
CASRVTARNSPLHF
TGTGCCAGCAGGGTGACAGCCAGGAACTCACCCCTCCACTTT
>TRBV2|.|TRBJ1-2|many
CASSGQRYGYTF
TGTGCCAGCAGTGGGCAAAGATATGGCTACACCTTC
>TRBV6-5|.|TRBJ2-2|few
CASSRQVGGENTGELFF
TGTGCCAGCAGCCGCCAGGTGGGCGGGGAGAACACCGGGGAGCTGTTTTTT
>TRBV19|.|TRBJ2-2|many
CASSMVSANTGELFF
TGTGCCAGTAGTATGGTATCGGCGAACACCGGGGAGCTGTTTTTT
>TRBV5-1|.|TRBJ2-5|many
CASSLDYQETQYF
TGCGCCAGCAGCTTAGACTACCAAGAGACCCAGTACTTC
>TRBV3-1|TRBD1|TRBJ2-1|many
CASSKQGGYNEQFF
TGTGCCAGCAGCAAACAGGGGGGCTACAATGAGCAGTTCTTC
>TRBV19|.|TRBJ1-5|many
CASRESPGGQPQHF
TGTGCCAGTAGGGAGTCGCCCGGAGGTCAGCCCCAGCATTTT
>TRBV5-1|.|TRBJ1-2|.
CASTSGGADNYGYTF
TGCGCCAGCACCTCAGGCGGGGCCGATAACTATGGCTACACCTTC
>TRBV3-1|TRBD2|TRBJ2-2|few
CASSHLAGGTGELFF
TGTGCCAGCAGCCATCTAGCGGGGGGCACCGGGGAGCTGTTTTTT
>TRBV20-1|.|TRBJ2-7|many
CSAPRTLEEQYF
TGCAGTGCGCCGCGGACCCTCGAAGAGCAGTACTTC
>TRBV29-1|.|TRBJ2-4|.
CSVCLAKNIQYF
TGCAGCGTTTGTCTAGCCAAAAACATTCAGTACTTC
>TRBV10-2|TRBD2|TRBJ2-1|many
CASRGTSGVDEQFF
TGCGCCAGCAGGGGGACTAGCGGGGTCGATGAGCAGTTCTTC
>TRBV18|.|TRBJ1-1|.
CASSPKDLGYNEAFF
TGTGCCAGCTCACCAAAAGATTTGGGGTATAATGAAGCTTTCTTT
>TRBV7-2|TRBD1|TRBJ1-1|few
CASSLQTGTEAFF
TGTGCCAGCAGCTTACAGACAGGGACTGAAGCTTTCTTT
>TRBV20-1|.|TRBJ2-3|many
CSARVGNGGLTDTQYF
TGCAGTGCTAGAGTAGGGAACGGCGGGTTGACAGATACGCAGTATTTT
>TRBV4-1|TRBD1|TRBJ1-6|many
CASSHRDRGMSAPLHF
TGCGCCAGCAGCCACCGGGACAGGGGGATGTCGGCACCCCTCCACTTT
>TRBV9|TRBD1|TRBJ2-5|many
CASSTGTAYQETQYF
TGTGCCAGCAGCACCGGGACAGCCTACCAAGAGACCCAGTACTTC
>TRBV5-4|.|TRBJ2-7|many
CASSRGTVTYEQYF
TGTGCCAGCAGCCGCGGGACAGTTACCTACGAGCAGTACTTC
>TRBV20-1|TRBD2|TRBJ2-7|many
CSALGLAGGTEQYF
TGCAGTGCTCTGGGACTAGCGGGGGGGACCGAGCAGTACTTC
>TRBV18|.|TRBJ2-4|many
CASSSAKNIQYF
TGTGCCAGCTCCTCCGCCAAAAACATTCAGTACTTC
>TRBV20-1|.|TRBJ1-5|few
CSARRAGEPQHF
TGCAGTGCTAGACGGGCGGGCGAGCCCCAGCATTTT
>TRBV7-2|.|TRBJ2-6|many
CASSPGFAGANVLTF
TGTGCCAGCAGCCCGGGTTTTGCTGGGGCCAACGTCCTGACTTTC
>TRBV9|.|TRBJ2-3|many
CASSVDSDTQYF
TGTGCCAGCAGCGTAGACTCAGATACGCAGTATTTT
>TRBV18|.|TRBJ2-1|.
CASSPRREWNEQFF
TGTGCCAGCTCACCACGCAGGGAGTGGAATGAGCAGTTCTTC
>TRBV4-1|.|TRBJ2-3|many
CASSQEKGGSTDTQYF
TGCGCCAGCAGCCAAGAAAAGGGGGGTAGCACAGATACGCAGTATTTT
>TRBV12-3/TRBV12-4|TRBD1|TRBJ1-5|many
CASNLQGSRQPQHF
TGTGCCAGCAATCTACAGGGGTCGCGTCAGCCCCAGCATTTT
>TRBV5-5|.|TRBJ2-1|many
CASSFSRVYEQFF
TGTGCCAGCAGCTTCTCCAGAGTCTATGAGCAGTTCTTC
>TRBV28|.|TRBJ2-5|many
CASSLAGTPNQETQYF
TGTGCCAGCAGTTTGGCCGGGACACCGAACCAAGAGACCCAGTACTTC
>TRBV4-3|.|TRBJ2-1|.
CASSQAPVSYNEQFF
TGCGCCAGCAGCCAAGCTCCGGTGTCCTACAATGAGCAGTTCTTC
>TRBV18|.|TRBJ2-6|few
CASSPPNSHSGANVLTF
TGTGCCAGCTCACCACCGAACAGCCACTCTGGGGCCAACGTCCTGACTTTC
>TRBV27|.|TRBJ2-3|many
CASSWGRSTDTQYF
TGTGCCAGCAGTTGGGGGAGGTCCACAGATACGCAGTATTTT
>TRBV5-4|TRBD1|TRBJ1-6|many
CASSRNRGNNSPLHF
TGTGCCAGCAGCCGAAACAGGGGTAATAATTCACCCCTCCACTTT
>TRBV20-1|.|TRBJ2-2|many
CSARPHAAGELFF
TGCAGTGCTAGGCCCCACGCGGCCGGGGAGCTGTTTTTT
>TRBV6-5|TRBD1|TRBJ1-1|.
CASSYLRQGTEAFF
TGTGCCAGCAGTTACCTTAGACAGGGCACTGAAGCTTTCTTT
>TRBV7-2|.|TRBJ2-3|many
CASSRIPEGTQYF
TGTGCCAGCAGCAGGATACCAGAGGGTACGCAGTATTTT
>TRBV20-1|TRBD1|TRBJ2-2|many
CSASPTGGDTGELFF
TGCAGTGCTAGCCCGACAGGGGGCGACACCGGGGAGCTGTTTTTT
>TRBV7-2|TRBD1|TRBJ2-3|many
CASSVQGAGTDTQYF
TGTGCCAGCAGCGTACAGGGGGCCGGGACAGATACGCAGTATTTT
>TRBV20-1|TRBD2|TRBJ2-2|.
CSALSSGGAGELFF
TGCAGTGCCCTGTCCAGCGGGGGAGCCGGGGAGCTGTTTTTT
>TRBV11-2|.|TRBJ2-7|few
CASSLTHTYEQYF
TGTGCCAGCAGCTTAACACATACCTACGAGCAGTACTTC
>TRBV3-1|TRBD1|TRBJ1-1|.
CASSPDRGGNTEAFF
TGTGCCAGCAGCCCCGACAGGGGAGGAAACACTGAAGCTTTCTTT
>TRBV6-5|.|TRBJ1-3|.
CASSQSRQLNTIYF
TGTGCCAGCAGTCAATCCCGACAGCTAAACACCATATATTTT
>TRBV20-1|.|TRBJ1-1|many
CSAPRGTEAFF
TGCAGTGCTCCCAGGGGTACTGAAGCTTTCTTT
>TRBV5-1|.|TRBJ1-1|many
CASSLAQGLPNTEAFF
TGCGCCAGCAGCTTGGCACAGGGCTTACCCAACACTGAAGCTTTCTTT
>TRBV7-2|TRBD2|TRBJ2-1|many
CASSQGLAGGNEQFF
TGTGCCAGCAGCCAAGGACTAGCGGGAGGTAATGAGCAGTTCTTC
>TRBV7-7|.|TRBJ2-5|many
CASSPSPTRETQYF
TGTGCCAGCAGCCCTTCCCCTACCCGGGAGACCCAGTACTTC